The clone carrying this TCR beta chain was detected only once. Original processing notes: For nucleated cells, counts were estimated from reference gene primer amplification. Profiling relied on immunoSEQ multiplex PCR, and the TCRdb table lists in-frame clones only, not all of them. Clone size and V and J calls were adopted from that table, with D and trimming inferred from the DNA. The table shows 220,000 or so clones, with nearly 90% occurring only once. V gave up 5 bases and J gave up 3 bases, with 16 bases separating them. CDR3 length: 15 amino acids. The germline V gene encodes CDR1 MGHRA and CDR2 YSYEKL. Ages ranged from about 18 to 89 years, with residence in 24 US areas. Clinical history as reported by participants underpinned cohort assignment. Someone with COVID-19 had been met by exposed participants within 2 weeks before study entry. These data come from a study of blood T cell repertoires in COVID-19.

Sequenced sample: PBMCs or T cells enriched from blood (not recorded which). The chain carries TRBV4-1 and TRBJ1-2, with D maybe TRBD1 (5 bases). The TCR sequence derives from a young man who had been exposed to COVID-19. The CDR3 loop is CASSEKTGVDYGYTF. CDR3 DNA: TGCGCCAGCAGCGAAAAGACGGGGGTTGACTATGGCTACACCTTC.